This T cell receptor beta chain was captured in a study of T cell responses to AZD1222 COVID-19 vaccine. Only in-frame clones appear in the TCRdb table, and some are missing; sequencing was by immunoSEQ multiplex PCR. This table has more than 95,000 clones, over 90% appearing once. Sequencing used peripheral blood, obtained on day 0 of AZD1222 vaccination. The receptor comes from an adult in good health.

The CDR3 sequence: CASSLTGTSGGEQFF. The CDR3 DNA sequence: TGTGCCAGCAGCCTCACCGGGACTAGCGGGGGTGAGCAGTTCTTC. This rearrangement joins TRBV7-3 to TRBJ2-1; 14 positions agree with TRBD2. Per germline, CDR1 SGHTA and CDR2 FQGTGA. The CDR3 runs 15 residues. The V and J ends lost 5 bases and 9 bases, in that order; junction bases with no gene match: 6.